Listed below are T cell receptor beta chains from one sample, sequenced in a study of response to subunit inactivated influenza vaccine. TCRdb ran MiXCR on the RT-PCR reads and lists one entry per CDR3 protein. The data contain about 780,000 distinct CDR3 sequences, around 20% of them singletons. Specimen: PBMCs from blood, collected less than 6 days after vaccination. These receptors originate from a man aged 50 to 60 who received an inactivated influenza vaccine. CDR3s include the opening cysteine and the closing phenylalanine or tryptophan. Expanded clones are given a class, and other clones once, few, many or no size at all.

J gene	V gene	clone size	CDR3 protein
TRBJ2-1	TRBV12-3/TRBV12-4	few	CASKGVVNNEQFF
TRBJ2-7	TRBV29-1	NA	CSVAGQFYEQYF
TRBJ2-5	TRBV6-1	NA	CASSPIGLAQETQYF
TRBJ1-2	TRBV27	few	CASSTMGGRVNYGYTF
TRBJ1-5	TRBV4-1	many	CASSQVDTNQPQHF
TRBJ2-1	TRBV4-3	NA	CASSQVTGNEQFF
TRBJ1-6	TRBV5-1	few	CASSLWPSTNNSPLHF
TRBJ2-1	TRBV10-3	many	CAISDRLSVEQFF
TRBJ2-3	TRBV6-6	NA	CASRDLKDTQYF
TRBJ1-4	TRBV4-1	few	CASSQARVNEKLFF
TRBJ1-1	TRBV5-1	many	CASSLEGGRTEAFF
TRBJ2-1	TRBV20-1	few	CSARGYNEQFF
TRBJ2-2	TRBV4-2	few	CASSQVGTSPGTGELFF
TRBJ2-3	TRBV6-5	few	CASTTGDTQYF
TRBJ2-5	TRBV28	NA	CASSSRRTGGFETQYF
TRBJ2-7	TRBV12-3/TRBV12-4	many	CASSLEGGSTYEQYF
TRBJ2-7	TRBV5-1	few	CASSLDGQAYEQYF
TRBJ2-5	TRBV4-3	few	CASSQTPNQAGGEETQYF
TRBJ2-1	TRBV20-1	few	CSYDSPGEQFF
TRBJ1-4	TRBV6-4	NA	CASGRSGEKLFF
TRBJ2-5	TRBV12-3/TRBV12-4	many	CASSRSTESGTQYF
TRBJ2-5	TRBV24-1	few	CATSDTQGDVFGETQYF
TRBJ2-1	TRBV29-1	many	CSVPAGVAASYNEQFF
TRBJ1-5	TRBV19	NA	CASREGSFNQPQHF
TRBJ2-7	TRBV6-5	NA	CASSYSNPGDLTYEQYF
TRBJ2-1	TRBV20-1	few	CSARDGTSGGAVRFF
TRBJ2-7	TRBV7-8	NA	CASSLDPVRATSSYEQYF
TRBJ1-3	TRBV15	NA	CATRDGGGLGNTIYF
TRBJ2-7	TRBV2	NA	CASSKKTPYEQYF
TRBJ2-6	TRBV12-3/TRBV12-4	NA	CASRGQGPSGANVLTF
TRBJ2-1	TRBV12-3/TRBV12-4	NA	CASSLPGLAGPPQFF
TRBJ1-6	TRBV12-3/TRBV12-4	NA	CASSQSTGANSPLHF
TRBJ2-3	TRBV6-1	few	CASKPGLRETDTQYF
TRBJ2-3	TRBV3-1	NA	CASSRESKQYF
TRBJ2-1	TRBV7-8	few	CASSIRREVEQFF
TRBJ2-1	TRBV7-8	few	CASSLASGLAEQGEQFF
TRBJ2-3	TRBV29-1	NA	CSVSYGGGTDTQYF
TRBJ2-5	TRBV5-1	NA	CASRPTGTSVETQYF
TRBJ2-5	TRBV12-3/TRBV12-4	many	CASSLFGGRETQYF
TRBJ2-5	TRBV5-1	NA	CASSSLTEPGGTQYF
TRBJ1-3	TRBV30	many	CAWREDRHSGNTIYF
TRBJ2-7	TRBV5-1	many	CASSLDPHTYEQYF
TRBJ2-1	TRBV18	many	CASSPGQGGREQFF
TRBJ1-2	TRBV4-1	few	CASSPEDRENYGYTF
TRBJ2-1	TRBV7-8	few	CASSLRARSSYNEQFF
TRBJ2-6	TRBV19	NA	CASSTDSYSGANVLTF
TRBJ1-1	TRBV4-1	few	CASSQDRVGSTEAFF
TRBJ2-1	TRBV24-1	NA	CATSETGTSGDPYYNEQFF
TRBJ2-7	TRBV28	NA	CASSRGGQLGSYEQYF
TRBJ1-4	TRBV7-9	few	CASSLAGTGTNEKLFF
TRBJ2-3	TRBV7-2	NA	CASTPWGGITDTQYF
TRBJ1-2	TRBV7-9	few	CASSLDRNFYGYTF
TRBJ2-5	TRBV5-1	few	CASSRDRSDGTQYF
TRBJ2-4	TRBV20-1	few	CSAETSGRPQRNIQYF
TRBJ2-3	TRBV4-2	NA	CASSFLAREQYF
TRBJ2-5	TRBV4-1	once	CASSQGGGEETQYF
TRBJ2-2	TRBV12-3/TRBV12-4	NA	CASSLGFRNTGELFF